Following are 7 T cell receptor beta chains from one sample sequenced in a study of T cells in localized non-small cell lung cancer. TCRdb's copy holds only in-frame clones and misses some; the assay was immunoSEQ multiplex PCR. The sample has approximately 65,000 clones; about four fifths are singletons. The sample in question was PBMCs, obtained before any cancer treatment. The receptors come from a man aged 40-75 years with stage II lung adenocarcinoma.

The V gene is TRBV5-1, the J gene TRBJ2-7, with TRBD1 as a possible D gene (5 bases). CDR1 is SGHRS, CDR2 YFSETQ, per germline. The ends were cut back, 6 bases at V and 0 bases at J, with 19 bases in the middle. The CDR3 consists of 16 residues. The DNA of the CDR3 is TGCGCCAGCAACCTGTTAGGGGAAACGAGCTCCTACGAGCAGTACTTC. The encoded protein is CASNLLGETSSYEQYF.

The CDR3 loop reads CASSFDTSGYNEQYF. The DNA of the CDR3 is TGTGCCAGCAGCTTTGATACTAGCGGGTATAACGAGCAGTACTTC. V gene TRBV5-4 combines with J gene TRBJ2-7; 9 bases are shared with TRBD2. The J segment lost 5 bases and the V segment lost 2 bases, leaving 8 bases of the junction unmatched. Germline values: CDR1 SGHNT, CDR2 YYREEE (reference sequence). The CDR3 runs to 15 residues.

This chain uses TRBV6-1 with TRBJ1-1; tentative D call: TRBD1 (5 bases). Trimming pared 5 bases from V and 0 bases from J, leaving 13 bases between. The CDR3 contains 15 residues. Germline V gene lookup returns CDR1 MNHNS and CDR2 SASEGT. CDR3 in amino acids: CASSPPGTVNTEAFF. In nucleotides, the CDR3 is TGTGCCAGCAGTCCCCCCGGGACGGTGAACACTGAAGCTTTCTTT.

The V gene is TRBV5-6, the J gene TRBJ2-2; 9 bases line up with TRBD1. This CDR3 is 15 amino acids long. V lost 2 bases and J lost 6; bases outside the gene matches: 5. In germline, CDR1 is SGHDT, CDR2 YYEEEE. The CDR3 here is CASSFWDRDSGELFF. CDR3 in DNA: TGTGCCAGCAGCTTTTGGGACAGGGATTCCGGGGAGCTGTTTTTT.

CDR3 sequence reads: CASSRQGNTEAFF. The CDR3, as DNA: TGTGCCAGCAGCAGACAGGGGAACACTGAAGCTTTCTTT. V usage is TRBV7-9 and J usage is TRBJ1-1, with 7 bases identical to TRBD1. CDR1 SEHNR and CDR2 FQNEAQ come from the germline V gene (reference sequence). V lost 5 bases, J lost 1 base, and 1 base stayed unmatched. The CDR3 runs 13 residues.

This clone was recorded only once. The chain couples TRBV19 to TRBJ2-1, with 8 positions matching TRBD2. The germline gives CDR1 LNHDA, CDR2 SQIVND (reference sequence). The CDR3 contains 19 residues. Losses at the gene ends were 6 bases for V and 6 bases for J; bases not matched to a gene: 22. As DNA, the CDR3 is TGTGCCAGTAGACCGGGGACTAGAGCGGAACTTTACATAGGCAATGAGCAGTTCTTC. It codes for CASRPGTRAELYIGNEQFF.

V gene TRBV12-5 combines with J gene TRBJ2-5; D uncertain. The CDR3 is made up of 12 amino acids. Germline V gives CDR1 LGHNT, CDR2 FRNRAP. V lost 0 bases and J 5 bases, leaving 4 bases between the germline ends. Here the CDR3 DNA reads TGTGCTAGTGGTTTGGTAAGCGAGACCCAGTACTTC. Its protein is CASGLVSETQYF.